This T cell receptor (beta chain) was identified in a study of cytomegalovirus exposure and HLA in healthy donors. In the study overall: In a later analysis, it was reported that the 90 to 150 validation repertoires had been produced on the same platform as the 500 to 750 repertoires belonging to the first cohort.

This clone was counted a few times. The antigen is undetermined. Measured with immunoSEQ multiplex PCR; TCRdb has only the in-frame clones, and not every one. This sample has 100,000 to 150,000 clones, with 89% found just once. Germline loops: CDR1 MGHRA, CDR2 YSYEKL. Trimming left V 3 bases short and J 5 bases short, with 10 bases between. This CDR3 contains 14 residues. General study results and limits: Rare TCR sequences dominated, though some public TCRs recurred in many donors. Through in vitro validation, a few CMV-associated chains were shown to be specific for CMV antigens.

This chain uses TRBV4-1 with TRBJ2-2; D gene ambiguous. The sample was PBMCs. The sequence was obtained from a woman younger than 30 in good health and CMV-seronegative. The CDR3 spells CASSQPLGTGELFF. CDR3 nucleotide sequence: TGCGCCAGCAGCCAGCCTCTAGGAACCGGGGAGCTGTTTTTT.